The 6 T cell receptor beta chains below all came from one sample that was sequenced in a study of T cells in Graves' hyperthyroidism and ophthalmopathy. Amplified TCR beta CDR3 regions came from RNA transcripts. During a first-round RT-PCR of the TCR CDR3, the HTBI primer set was used. In TCRdb, the multiplex PCR reads were re-called with MiXCR into one record per CDR3 protein. Of 640,000 or so distinct CDR3 sequences in the sample, over 12% are singletons; the top ten hold roughly 7.1%. Sequenced input: blood. The receptors originated from a woman under 30 with Graves' ophthalmopathy.

This clonotype was observed many times. The J gene is TRBJ1-5, the V gene TRBV28; the match to TRBD1 covers 7 bases. The CDR3 loop spans 17 amino acids. Looked up from germline, CDR1 is MDHEN and CDR2 is SYDVKM. Unmatched junction bases numbered 10, after V lost 3 bases and J lost 2 bases. The CDR3, as DNA: TGTGCCAGCAGTTTGGGGGGGCAGGGGGTTGGCAATCAGCCCCAGCATTTT. Residues: CASSLGGQGVGNQPQHF.

This clonotype came up many times. The chain carries TRBV5-1 and TRBJ2-1, with D possibly TRBD1 on 5 matching bases. This CDR3 is built from 14 residues. V lost 0 bases and J 1 base, leaving 5 bases between the germline ends. In germline, CDR1 is SGHRS, CDR2 YFSETQ. Here the CDR3 reads CASSLGQSYNEQFF. In DNA form, the CDR3 reads TGCGCCAGCAGCTTGGGACAGTCCTACAATGAGCAGTTCTTC.

This clonotype appeared many times. This rearrangement joins TRBV11-2 to TRBJ2-1; TRBD2 agrees at 12 bases. The CDR3 sequence is 16 residues long. J was trimmed by 5 bases and V by 4 bases; bases with no gene match: 6. In germline, CDR1 is SGHAT, CDR2 FQNNGV. The CDR3: CASSSRTSGANNEQFF. CDR3 DNA: TGTGCCAGCAGCTCCCGGACTAGCGGGGCAAACAATGAGCAGTTCTTC. The variable domain in full, completed from reference TRBV11-2 and TRBJ2-1, reads EAGVAQSPRYKIIEKRQSVAFWCNPISGHATLYWYQQILGQGPKLLIQFQNNGVVDDSQLPKDRFSAERLKGVDSTLKIQPAKLEDSAVYLCASSSRTSGANNEQFFGPGTRLTVL.

This clonotype was seen at least ten times. The chain combines TRBV28 with TRBJ1-2; a weak D match, TRBD1 (5 bases). Germline V CDR1 and CDR2: MDHEN, SYDVKM. The CDR3 is 18 amino acids. V gave up 5 bases and J gave up 0 bases, with 22 bases separating them. CDR3: CASSGAGLPSEANYGYTF. The CDR3 region has the DNA TGTGCCAGCAGTGGGGCAGGACTACCCTCCGAGGCTAACTATGGCTACACCTTC.

In this sample, this clonotype turned up a few times. The J gene is TRBJ2-5, the V gene TRBV4-3; tentative D call: TRBD2 (6 bases). V was shortened by 2 bases and J by 0 bases, with 25 bases between the two germline ends. The CDR3 totals 20 residues. CDR1 and CDR2 from the germline V gene are LGHNA and YSLEER. CDR3 sequence: CASSQQAFGEDGPYQETQYF. The CDR3 DNA sequence: TGCGCCAGCAGCCAACAAGCGTTTGGGGAGGACGGGCCTTACCAAGAGACCCAGTACTTC.

This clonotype was counted ten times or more. The V call is TRBV11-2, the J call TRBJ2-5; D perhaps matches TRBD2 (6 bases). Germline V gene lookup returns CDR1 SGHAT and CDR2 FQNNGV. Trimming left V 0 bases short and J 12 bases short, with 11 bases between. There are 12 residues in the CDR3. The CDR3 protein is CASSLDWGGEYF. In DNA, the CDR3 is TGTGCCAGCAGCTTAGATTGGGGCGGGGAGTACTTC.